The clone carrying this TCR beta chain came up a few times. Its antigen is not known. With a J-beta primer mix and a sample-barcoded 5' primer, a second PCR ran 7 to 11 cycles. TCRdb passed the 5' RACE reads through MiXCR, listing each CDR3 protein once. Seen here are hundreds of thousands of distinct CDR3 sequences, about 34% observed once, and the top ten hold 10% to 15%. This sample stems from a study of blood T cells in healthy people across ages. This CDR3 is built from 18 residues. Germline CDR1 reads ENHRY; CDR2 reads SYGVKD. V was trimmed by 0 bases and J by 0 bases, leaving 15 bases between them. Each sample yielded at least 6.5 million isolated PBMCs. Whole-study results and caveats: The recorded TCR beta diversity per million T cells decreased in a roughly linear manner with age. Researchers judged that diversity estimates from one million T cells fell short of true values. Percentage of naive T cells showed a strong correlation with TCR beta diversity.

The sequence was collected from a man aged 18 to 35 in good health. This sequence joins TRBV10-3 and TRBJ1-5; weak D call: TRBD1 (6 bases). The source material was blood. The DNA of the CDR3 is TGTGCCATCAGTGAGTCTTTACAGGGAAGGGATAGCAATCAGCCCCAGCATTTT. It yields the protein CAISESLQGRDSNQPQHF.